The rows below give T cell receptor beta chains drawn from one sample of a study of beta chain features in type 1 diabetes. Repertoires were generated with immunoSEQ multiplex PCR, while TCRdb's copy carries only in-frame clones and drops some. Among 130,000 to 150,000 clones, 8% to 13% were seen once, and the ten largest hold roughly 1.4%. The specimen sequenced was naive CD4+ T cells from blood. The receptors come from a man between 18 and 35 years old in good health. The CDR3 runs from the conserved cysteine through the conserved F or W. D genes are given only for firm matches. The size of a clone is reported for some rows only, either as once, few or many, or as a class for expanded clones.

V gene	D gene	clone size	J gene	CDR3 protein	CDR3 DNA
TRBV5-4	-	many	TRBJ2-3	CASSELTYF	TGTGCCAGCAGCGAGCTTACGTATTTT
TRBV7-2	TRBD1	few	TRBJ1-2	CASSLNSGGAYGYTF	TGTGCCAGCAGCTTAAATTCAGGGGGCGCCTATGGCTACACCTTC
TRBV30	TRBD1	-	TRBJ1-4	CARTGLGEKLFF	TGTGCTAGGACAGGGTTGGGCGAAAAACTGTTTTTT
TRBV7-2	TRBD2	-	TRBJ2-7	CASSFGGGSYEQYF	TGTGCCAGCAGCTTTGGGGGGGGCTCCTACGAGCAGTACTTC
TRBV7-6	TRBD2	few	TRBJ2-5	CASIRTSGGKTQYF	TGTGCCAGCATCCGGACTAGCGGGGGAAAGACCCAGTACTTC
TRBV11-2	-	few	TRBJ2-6	CASSPQIGASGANVLTF	TGTGCCAGCAGCCCGCAAATTGGGGCGTCCGGGGCCAACGTCCTGACTTTC
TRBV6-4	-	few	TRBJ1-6	CASSEGANNSPLHF	TGTGCCAGCAGTGAGGGGGCGAATAATTCACCCCTCCACTTT
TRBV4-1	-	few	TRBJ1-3	CASSPHGRTVEEAIYF	TGCGCCAGCAGCCCCCACGGACGGACAGTGGAAGAGGCCATATATTTT
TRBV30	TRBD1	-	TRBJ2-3	CAWSLTGGSTDTQYF	TGTGCCTGGAGCCTAACAGGGGGTAGCACAGATACGCAGTATTTT
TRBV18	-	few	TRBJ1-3	CASSPDSDPSSGNTIYF	TGTGCCAGCTCACCGGACAGCGACCCGAGCTCTGGAAACACCATATATTTT
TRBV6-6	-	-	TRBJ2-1	CASSYSGTQYEQFF	TGTGCCAGCAGTTACTCCGGGACACAGTATGAGCAGTTCTTC
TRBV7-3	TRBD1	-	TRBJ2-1	CASSLTGQAYNEQFF	TGTGCCAGCAGCTTAACTGGACAGGCCTACAATGAGCAGTTCTTC
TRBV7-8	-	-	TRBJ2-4	CASSSREGDIAKNIQYF	TGTGCCAGCAGCTCAAGGGAGGGGGACATAGCCAAAAACATTCAGTACTTC
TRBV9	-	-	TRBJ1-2	CASSDGAPIYGYTF	TGTGCCAGCAGCGATGGAGCCCCGATCTATGGCTACACCTTC
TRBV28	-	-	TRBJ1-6	CASIVGTRDSPLHF	TGTGCCAGCATCGTAGGGACTCGGGATTCACCCCTCCACTTT
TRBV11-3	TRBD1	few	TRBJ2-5	CASSPSWQGAFSTQYF	TGTGCCAGCAGCCCCTCATGGCAGGGGGCTTTCTCGACCCAGTACTTC
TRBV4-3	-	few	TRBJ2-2	CASSQDQAGVTGELFF	TGCGCCAGCAGCCAAGATCAGGCAGGGGTAACCGGGGAGCTGTTTTTT
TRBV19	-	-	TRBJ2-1	CASSITAGEGEQFF	TGTGCCAGTAGTATAACGGCAGGGGAGGGCGAGCAGTTCTTC